One sample yielded the 5 T cell receptor beta chains listed below, sequenced in a study of T cell responses to AZD1222 COVID-19 vaccine. The repertoire was sequenced with immunoSEQ multiplex PCR; TCRdb's copy has only in-frame clones and lacks some. The sample holds around 130,000 clones, about nine tenths seen once. The sample consisted of peripheral blood, taken 28 days after the second AZD1222 dose. These receptors originate from an adult who received the AZD1222 COVID-19 vaccine.

The rearrangement links TRBV28 to TRBJ2-4; no firm D call. This CDR3 spans 15 amino acids. V lost 4 bases and J 5 bases, leaving 15 bases between the germline ends. Germline CDR1 is MDHEN and CDR2 is SYDVKM. CDR3 bases: TGTGCCAGCAGTTCTGTGGCCCCTTATGAAAACATTCAGTACTTC. Translating gives CASSSVAPYENIQYF. Combining the CDR3 with reference TRBV28 and TRBJ2-4 gives the whole variable domain DVKVTQSSRYLVKRTGEKVFLECVQDMDHENMFWYRQDPGLGLRLIYFSYDVKMKEKGDIPEGYSVSREKKERFSLILESASTNQTSMYLCASSSVAPYENIQYFGAGTRLSVL.

The V gene is TRBV7-9, the J gene TRBJ1-2; D is unresolved. Trimming took 5 bases from V and 4 from J, leaving 14 bases between them. Per the germline V gene, CDR1 is SEHNR and CDR2 is FQNEAQ (reference sequence). The CDR3 runs 14 residues. In DNA, the CDR3 is TGTGCCAGCAGCCCGCTCGGCGTGGGCTATGGCTACACCTTC. Amino acid sequence: CASSPLGVGYGYTF.

This chain's CDR3 is CASSAPGVQPQHF. The CDR3 nucleotides read TGTGCCAGTAGTGCTCCGGGAGTTCAGCCCCAGCATTTT. The chain links TRBV19 to TRBJ1-5; no firm D call. V was cut by 5 bases and J by 6 bases, with 11 bases left in between. The length of the CDR3 is 13 residues. The germline CDR1 and CDR2 sequences are LNHDA and SQIVND (reference sequence).

The chain combines TRBV7-2 with TRBJ2-2; D gene ambiguous. Trimming took off 5 bases at V and 11 bases at J, with 18 bases between the two ends. This CDR3 spans 14 amino acids. Germline CDR1 reads SGHTA; CDR2 reads FQGNSA. The CDR3 DNA follows: TGTGCCAGCAGCCCAGTAGGCAGGAACCATGAGCTGTTTTTT. Protein product: CASSPVGRNHELFF.

V and J are TRBV12-3 or TRBV12-4 and TRBJ1-5, with D uncertain. CDR3 length: 12 amino acids. Trimming stripped 1 base from V and 4 bases from J, with 2 bases between. CDR3 loop: CASSLGNQPQHF. Written as DNA, the CDR3 is TGTGCCAGCAGTTTAGGTAATCAGCCCCAGCATTTT.